A single T cell receptor beta chain is shown here with its context. Its cognate antigen has yet to be identified. No qualities accompany the bases; no much larger clone lies one base away. The CDR3 has 13 amino acids, counting the end cysteine and phenylalanine. Only the CDR3 DNA is retained, 39 bases long and in frame from the first base. CDR1 and CDR2, per the germline V gene, are MDHEN and SYDVKM. At the junction V is shortened by 2 bases and J by 6 bases, with 10 bases in between. The data were obtained in a study of blood T cell repertoires in COVID-19 (dated by TCRdb to the early 2020s). Study-wide context: The collaborator samples originated in the United States, Italy and Spain and spanned the acute and convalescent phases of COVID-19. The prospective study material was composed of cDNA or gDNA derived from T cells, B-cell-depleted T cells, or PBMCs. Deeply sampled blood TCRbeta repertoires from subjects exposed to, actively infected with, or recovered from COVID-19 were included in the dataset. The repertoires were released in a freely available public database meant as a resource for research on the immune response to SARS-CoV-2. Samples were obtained from the ongoing ImmuneRACE study (first 160 participants) and from about 1,300 subjects provided by 6 global collaborators. Nearly every sample came with metadata listing a de-identified subject ID, COVID-19 status, age in years and sex. Where HLA class I and class II types were available, the types were taken from metadata supplied by the sample provider, not from assay-based typing.

The collaborating institutions used their own protocols to collect whole blood in K2EDTA tubes. For TCRbeta analysis, collaborator samples were shipped as frozen whole blood, as isolated PBMCs, or as DNA extracted from either sample type. TCRbeta CDR3 regions were amplified from genomic DNA using the immunoSEQ Assay, a bias-controlled multiplex PCR. Turning to the authors' computational methods: Nucleated cell counts per sample were estimated from amplification of reference gene primers within the assay. To quantify the absolute abundance of each unique TCRbeta CDR3 rearrangement, sequence reads were collapsed and filtered. For each sample, productive Simpson clonality was calculated by taking the square root of Simpson's diversity index across productive rearrangements. The table was pulled from immuneACCESS by TCRdb, which kept in-frame rearrangements only. Such tables lose some clones; where checked, under half of the loss comes from unresolved V genes, and the rest has no known cause. The DNA was the basis for D and trimming; V, J and clone size are from that table. This sample holds roughly 57,000 clones; around 87% were observed only once. Clones ranked in the top ten supply less than 7% of the sample.

The paper's findings and limits, for the study overall: How much clinical and demographic metadata was included differed by source and by participant, and the metadata was provided uncurated.

The material sequenced was peripheral blood. The clonotype was recovered from a man aged 55 to 69 with active or convalescent COVID-19. The chain is made from TRBV28 and TRBJ1-2, with no confident D gene call. The CDR3 reads CASSLIGEHGYTF. The bases are TGTGCCAGCAGTTTAATCGGGGAACATGGCTACACCTTC.